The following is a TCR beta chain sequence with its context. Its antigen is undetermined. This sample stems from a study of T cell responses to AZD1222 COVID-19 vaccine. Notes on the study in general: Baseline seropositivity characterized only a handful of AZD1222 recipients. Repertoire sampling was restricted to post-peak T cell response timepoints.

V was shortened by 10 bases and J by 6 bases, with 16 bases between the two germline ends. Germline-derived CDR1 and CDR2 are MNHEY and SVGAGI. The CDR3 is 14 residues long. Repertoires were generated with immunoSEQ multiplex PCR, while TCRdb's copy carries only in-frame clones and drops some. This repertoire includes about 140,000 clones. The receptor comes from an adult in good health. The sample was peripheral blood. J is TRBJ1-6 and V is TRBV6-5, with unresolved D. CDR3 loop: CATTPGLGNSPLHF. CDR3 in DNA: TGTGCCACTACCCCCGGGCTTGGTAATTCACCCCTCCACTTT.